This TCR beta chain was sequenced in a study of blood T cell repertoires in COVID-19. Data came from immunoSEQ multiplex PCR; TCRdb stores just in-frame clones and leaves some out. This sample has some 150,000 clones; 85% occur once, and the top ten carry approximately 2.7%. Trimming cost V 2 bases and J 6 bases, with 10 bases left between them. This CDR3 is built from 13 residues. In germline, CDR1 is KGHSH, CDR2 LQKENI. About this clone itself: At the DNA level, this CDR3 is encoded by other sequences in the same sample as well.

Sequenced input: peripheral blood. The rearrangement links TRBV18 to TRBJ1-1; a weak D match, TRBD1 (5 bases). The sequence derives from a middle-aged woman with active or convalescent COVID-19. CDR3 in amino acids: CASSPGGIAEAFF. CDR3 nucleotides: TGTGCCAGCTCACCAGGGGGGATCGCTGAAGCTTTCTTT. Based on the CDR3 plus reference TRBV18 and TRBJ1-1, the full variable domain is NAGVMQNPRHLVRRRGQEARLRCSPMKGHSHVYWYRQLPEEGLKFMVYLQKENIIDESGMPKERFSAEFPKEGPSILRIQQVVRGDSAAYFCASSPGGIAEAFFGQGTRLTVV.